What follows are 15 T cell receptor beta chains derived from one specimen sequenced in a study of OX40 agonist ivuxolimab in advanced cancers. Assay: immunoSEQ multiplex PCR; the TCRdb copy retains only in-frame clones and omits some. Of around 16,000 clones in the sample, around 80% were seen once. This specimen consisted of CD4+ or CD8+ T cells sorted from blood, obtained in a trial of the OX40 agonist ivuxolimab. The receptors were gathered from an adult with an advanced solid tumor such as melanoma, head and neck, liver or kidney cancer.

This clone was counted only a few times. The J gene is TRBJ2-2, the V gene TRBV4-1, with D perhaps matching TRBD2 (6 bases). Germline V gene sequence: CDR1 MGHRA, CDR2 YSYEKL. The CDR3 is 16 amino acids. V was pared by 4 bases and J by 0 bases, with 12 bases between. Here the CDR3 reads CASSPLTGANTGELFF. The CDR3 DNA sequence: TGCGCCAGCAGCCCCCTTACGGGAGCGAACACCGGGGAGCTGTTTTTT.

This clone was counted between two and nine times. The rearrangement uses TRBV9 and TRBJ2-5; 7 bases map to TRBD1. The CDR3 is 15 residues long. Trimming at V came to 4 bases and at J to 2 bases, leaving 8 bases not matched to a gene. Germline V gene lookup returns CDR1 SGDLS and CDR2 YYNGEE. The CDR3 region has the DNA TGTGCCAGCAGCCCTCGGGACAGACAACAAGAGACCCAGTACTTC. This gives the protein CASSPRDRQQETQYF.

This clone was seen a few times. The chain has TRBV6-5 and TRBJ1-1; D is uncertain. The CDR3 contains 14 residues. Trimming left V 6 bases short and J 3 bases short, with 14 bases between. Germline V gene data show CDR1 as MNHEY and CDR2 as SVGAGI. CDR3 loop: CASSAYETHTEAFF. The CDR3 bases are TGTGCCAGCAGCGCCTATGAGACGCACACTGAAGCTTTCTTT.

The J gene is TRBJ1-2, the V gene TRBV7-6; possible D gene TRBD1, 6 bases. Germline lookup yields CDR1 SGHVS and CDR2 FNYEAQ. The CDR3 is made up of 16 amino acids. V was trimmed by 3 bases and J by 10 bases, leaving 24 bases between them. CDR3: CASSLEPGQKELSYTF. CDR3 sequence (DNA): TGTGCCAGCAGCTTGGAGCCCGGACAGAAGGAACTGTCCTACACCTTC.

Judged by abundance, this clone is medium-sized. V is TRBV15 and J is TRBJ2-7; D is ambiguous. The CDR3 consists of 12 residues. Trimming left V 0 bases short and J 3 bases short, with 3 bases between. CDR1 and CDR2 from the germline V gene are LNHNV and YYDKDF (reference sequence). Written as DNA, the CDR3 is TGTGCCACCAGCAGAGACCACTACGAGCAGTACTTC. This sequence encodes CATSRDHYEQYF.

J is TRBJ2-7 and V is TRBV4-1, with TRBD1 identical over 8 bases. V lost 3 bases, J lost 1 base, and 8 bases stayed unmatched. Germline V gene data show CDR1 as MGHRA and CDR2 as YSYEKL. This CDR3 comprises 16 residues. The DNA for the CDR3 is TGCGCCAGCAGCCACCCCTGGGGACAGGATTCCTACGAGCAGTACTTC. Amino acid sequence: CASSHPWGQDSYEQYF.

The chain recombines TRBV4-3 with TRBJ2-1; D unclear. Trimming removed 3 bases from V and 9 bases from J, with 15 bases in between. Per the germline V gene, CDR1 is LGHNA and CDR2 is YSLEER. This CDR3 has 14 amino acids. This CDR3 is CASSQTSWFGEQFF. CDR3 sequence (DNA): TGCGCCAGCAGCCAGACCAGCTGGTTCGGTGAGCAGTTCTTC.

The CDR3 is CATGTGGHTEAFF. The CDR3 DNA is TGTGCCACCGGGACAGGGGGCCACACTGAAGCTTTCTTT. The rearrangement joins TRBV6-1 to TRBJ1-1; 12 bases agree with TRBD1. The junction had 3 bases not matched to a gene; V was cut back by 10 bases and J by 3 bases. The germline V gene has CDR1 MNHNS and CDR2 SASEGT. The CDR3 spans 13 residues.

The chain recombines TRBV5-1 with TRBJ2-1; TRBD1 matches 10 bases. V trimming: 4 bases; J trimming: 6 bases; junction bases outside the gene matches: 4. The CDR3 sequence is 14 residues long. CDR1 and CDR2 (germline): SGHRS, YFSETQ. In DNA, the CDR3 is TGCGCCAGCAGCCCGTGGACAGGGGGCAATGAGCAGTTCTTC. It translates to CASSPWTGGNEQFF.

This chain uses TRBV27 with TRBJ2-7; TRBD1 agrees at 12 bases. The CDR3 has 15 residues. Looked up from germline, CDR1 is MNHEY and CDR2 is SMNVEV (reference sequence). V was clipped by 1 base and J by 7 bases; unmatched bases: 5. The CDR3 DNA follows: TGTGCCAGCAGTTTATGGGGACAGGGGGCGCGTGAGCAGTACTTC. Amino acid sequence: CASSLWGQGAREQYF.

The chain links TRBV21-1 to TRBJ2-2; the table calls TRBD1, which could not be checked here. TRBV21-1 is a pseudogene. CDR3 size: 18 residues. The CDR3 region has the DNA TGTGCCAGCAGCAAAGCTCGGAGGACAGGGCCGCACACCGGGGAGCTGTTTTTT. Protein: CASSKARRTGPHTGELFF.

The genes are TRBV5-4 and TRBJ2-5; tentatively, D is TRBD1 (6 bases). CDR3 length equals 14 residues. V shed 3 bases and J shed 1 base, with 10 bases lying between them. Germline V gives CDR1 SGHNT, CDR2 YYREEE (reference sequence). CDR3 DNA sequence: TGTGCCAGCAGCTGGCCGGACAGCCAAGAGACCCAGTACTTC. Translating it yields CASSWPDSQETQYF.

The chain recombines TRBV19 with TRBJ1-1; weak D call: TRBD1 (5 bases). The CDR3 is made up of 16 amino acids. The ends were cut back, 2 bases at V and 0 bases at J, with 13 bases in the middle. Germline loops: CDR1 LNHDA, CDR2 SQIVND (reference sequence). Here the CDR3 reads CASSISTGWMNTEAFF. In DNA form, the CDR3 reads TGTGCCAGTAGTATATCTACAGGCTGGATGAACACTGAAGCTTTCTTT. Filled out from reference TRBV19 and TRBJ1-1, the complete variable domain reads DGGITQSPKYLFRKEGQNVTLSCEQNLNHDAMYWYRQDPGQGLRLIYYSQIVNDFQKGDIAEGYSVSREKKESFPLTVTSAQKNPTAFYLCASSISTGWMNTEAFFGQGTRLTVV.

The rearrangement links TRBV11-2 to TRBJ2-5, with D unresolved. V lost 0 bases and J 2 bases, leaving 7 bases between the germline ends. Per germline, CDR1 SGHAT and CDR2 FQNNGV. The CDR3 loop spans 14 amino acids. As DNA, the CDR3 is TGTGCCAGCAGCTTAGAATATACTCAAGAGACCCAGTACTTC. It translates to CASSLEYTQETQYF.

The V gene is TRBV30, the J gene TRBJ2-1, with unresolved D. The CDR3 loop spans 13 amino acids. V was cut by 0 bases and J by 4 bases, with 7 bases left in between. CDR1 is GTSNPN, CDR2 SVGIG, per germline (reference sequence). The CDR3 sequence is CAWSVGSYNEQFF. DNA of the CDR3: TGTGCCTGGAGTGTTGGCTCGTACAATGAGCAGTTCTTC.